This T cell receptor beta chain appears in the sequencing data of a study of identical twins. TCRdb reprocessed the 5' RACE reads via MiXCR and lists one record per CDR3 protein. The sample includes under 900,000 distinct CDR3 sequences, roughly 20% of them seen just once. In this sample, this clonotype turned up many times. The CDR3 sequence is 13 residues long. V lost 3 bases to trimming and J lost 5 bases, with 8 bases between them. Per germline, CDR1 SEHNR and CDR2 FQNEAQ (reference sequence). The data were also submitted as part of a second study, on T cells expressing NK-cell markers.

Sequencing was done on a sample of PBMCs. The clonotype originates from a woman aged 18-29 years in good health. J is TRBJ2-1 and V is TRBV7-9; no firm D call. The CDR3 loop reads CASSFGTDNEQFF. The DNA for the CDR3 is TGTGCCAGCAGCTTCGGTACGGACAATGAGCAGTTCTTC.